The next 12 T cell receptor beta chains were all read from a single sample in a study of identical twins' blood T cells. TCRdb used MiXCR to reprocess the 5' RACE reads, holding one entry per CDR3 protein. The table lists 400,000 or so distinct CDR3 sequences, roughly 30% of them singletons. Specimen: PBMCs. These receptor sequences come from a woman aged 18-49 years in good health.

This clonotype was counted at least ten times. The CDR3 region has the DNA TGCGCCAGCAGCTTGTACGGGGGTGTTGATCAGCCCCAGCATTTT. It codes for CASSLYGGVDQPQHF. This chain links TRBV5-1 with TRBJ1-5; D is possibly TRBD1 (5 bases). This CDR3 region has 15 residues. V was trimmed by 1 base and J by 5 bases, leaving 13 bases between them. Per germline, CDR1 SGHRS and CDR2 YFSETQ.

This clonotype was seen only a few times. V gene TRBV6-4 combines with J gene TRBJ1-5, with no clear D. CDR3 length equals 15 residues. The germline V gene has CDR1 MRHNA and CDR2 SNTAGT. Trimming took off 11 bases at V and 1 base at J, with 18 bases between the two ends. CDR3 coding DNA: TGTGCCGCCCGGCAGGTAGTCGGAAGCAATCAGCCCCAGCATTTT. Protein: CAARQVVGSNQPQHF.

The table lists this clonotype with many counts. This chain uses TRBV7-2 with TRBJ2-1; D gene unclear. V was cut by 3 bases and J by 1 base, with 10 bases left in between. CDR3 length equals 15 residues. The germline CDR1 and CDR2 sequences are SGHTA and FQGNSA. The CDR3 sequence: CASSFDMGSYNEQFF. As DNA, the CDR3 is TGTGCCAGCAGCTTCGACATGGGTTCCTACAATGAGCAGTTCTTC. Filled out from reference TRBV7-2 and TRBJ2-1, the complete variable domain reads GAGVSQSPSNKVTEKGKDVELRCDPISGHTALYWYRQSLGQGLEFLIYFQGNSAPDKSGLPSDRFSAERTGGSVSTLTIQRTQQEDSAVYLCASSFDMGSYNEQFFGPGTRLTVL.

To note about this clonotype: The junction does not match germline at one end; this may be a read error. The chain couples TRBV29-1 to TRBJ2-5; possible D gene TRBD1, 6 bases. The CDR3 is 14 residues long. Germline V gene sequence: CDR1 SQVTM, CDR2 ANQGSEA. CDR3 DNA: TGCAGCGGCGGACCGGGACATATACAAGAGGCCCAGTACTTC. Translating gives CSGGPGHIQEAQYF.

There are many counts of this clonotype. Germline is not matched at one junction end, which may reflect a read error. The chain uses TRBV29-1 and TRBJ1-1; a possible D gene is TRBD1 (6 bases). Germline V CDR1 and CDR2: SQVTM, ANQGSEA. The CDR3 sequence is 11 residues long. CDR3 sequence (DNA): TGCAGCGGTGAACAGGGATCTGAAGCTTTCTTT. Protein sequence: CSGEQGSEAFF.

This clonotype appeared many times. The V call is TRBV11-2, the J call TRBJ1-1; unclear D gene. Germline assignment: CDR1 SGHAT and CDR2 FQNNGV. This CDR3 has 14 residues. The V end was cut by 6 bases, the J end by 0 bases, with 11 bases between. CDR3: CASSRIDMNTEAFF. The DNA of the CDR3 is TGTGCCAGCAGTCGCATCGACATGAACACTGAAGCTTTCTTT.

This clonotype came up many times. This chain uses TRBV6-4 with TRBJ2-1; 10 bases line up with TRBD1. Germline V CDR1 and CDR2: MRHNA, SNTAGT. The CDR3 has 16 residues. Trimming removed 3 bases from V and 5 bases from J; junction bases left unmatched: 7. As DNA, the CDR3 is TGTGCCAGCAGTGATCACCCGGGACAGGGGCACAATGAGCAGTTCTTC. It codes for CASSDHPGQGHNEQFF.

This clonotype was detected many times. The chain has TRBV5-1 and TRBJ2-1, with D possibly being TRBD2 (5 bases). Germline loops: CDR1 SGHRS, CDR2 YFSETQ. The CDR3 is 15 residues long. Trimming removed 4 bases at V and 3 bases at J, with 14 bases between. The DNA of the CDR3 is TGCGCCAGCAGCCTAGAGGGTAAAGACTACAATGAGCAGTTCTTC. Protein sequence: CASSLEGKDYNEQFF.

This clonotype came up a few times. The CDR3 loop is CASSKGKVPPEAFF. The CDR3 nucleotides read TGTGCCAGCAGCAAAGGGAAGGTTCCCCCTGAAGCTTTCTTT. This chain links TRBV21-1 with TRBJ1-1. TRBV21-1 is a known pseudogene. The CDR3 has 14 residues.

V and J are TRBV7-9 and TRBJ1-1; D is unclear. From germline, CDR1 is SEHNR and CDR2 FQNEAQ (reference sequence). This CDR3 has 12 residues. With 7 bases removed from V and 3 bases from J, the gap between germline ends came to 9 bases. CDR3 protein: CASTLEYTEAFF. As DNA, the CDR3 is TGTGCCAGCACCCTAGAATACACTGAAGCTTTCTTT.

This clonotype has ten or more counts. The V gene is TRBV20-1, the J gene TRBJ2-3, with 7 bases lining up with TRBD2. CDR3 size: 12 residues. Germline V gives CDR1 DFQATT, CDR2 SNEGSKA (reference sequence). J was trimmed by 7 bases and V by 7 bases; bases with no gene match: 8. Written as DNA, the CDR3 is TGCAGTGTAAGACCCGGGAGGCATACGCAGTATTTT. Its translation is CSVRPGRHTQYF.

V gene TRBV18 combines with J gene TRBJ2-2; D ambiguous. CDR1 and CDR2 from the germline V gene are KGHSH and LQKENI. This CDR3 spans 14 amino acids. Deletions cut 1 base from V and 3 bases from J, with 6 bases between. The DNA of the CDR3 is TGTGCCAGCTCACCACTGACGGACACCGGGGAGCTGTTTTTT. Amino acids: CASSPLTDTGELFF.